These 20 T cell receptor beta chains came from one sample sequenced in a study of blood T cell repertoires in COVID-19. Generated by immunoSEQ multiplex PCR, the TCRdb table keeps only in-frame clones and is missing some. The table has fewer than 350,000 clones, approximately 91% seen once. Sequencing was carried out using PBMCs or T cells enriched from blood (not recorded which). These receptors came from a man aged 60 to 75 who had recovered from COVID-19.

CDR3 protein: CASTRDRETDTQYF. In DNA form, the CDR3 reads TGTGCCAGCACCCGGGACAGGGAGACAGATACGCAGTATTTT. The rearrangement joins TRBV5-6 to TRBJ2-3; 9 nucleotides line up with TRBD1. The CDR3 totals 14 residues. Germline trimming cut 6 bases from V and 3 bases from J; bases unmatched to any gene: 5. In germline, CDR1 is SGHDT, CDR2 YYEEEE.

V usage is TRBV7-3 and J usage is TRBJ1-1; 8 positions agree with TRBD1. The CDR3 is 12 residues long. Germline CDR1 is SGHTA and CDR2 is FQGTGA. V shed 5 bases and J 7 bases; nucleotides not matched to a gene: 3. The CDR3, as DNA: TGTGCCAGCAGCCAAGACAGGGGTGAAGCTTTCTTT. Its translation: CASSQDRGEAFF.

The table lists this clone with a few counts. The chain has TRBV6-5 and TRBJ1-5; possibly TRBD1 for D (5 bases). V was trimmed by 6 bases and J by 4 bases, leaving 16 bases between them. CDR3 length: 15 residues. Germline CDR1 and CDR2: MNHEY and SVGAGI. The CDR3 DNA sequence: TGTGCCAGCAGCTTACAACAGGAGATAAATCAGCCCCAGCATTTT. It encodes CASSLQQEINQPQHF.

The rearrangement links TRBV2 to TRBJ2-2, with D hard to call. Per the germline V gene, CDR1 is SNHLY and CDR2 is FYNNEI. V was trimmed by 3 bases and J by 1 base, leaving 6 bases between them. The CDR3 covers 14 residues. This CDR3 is CASSDGRNTGELFF. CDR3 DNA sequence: TGTGCCAGCAGTGATGGGCGGAACACCGGGGAGCTGTTTTTT.

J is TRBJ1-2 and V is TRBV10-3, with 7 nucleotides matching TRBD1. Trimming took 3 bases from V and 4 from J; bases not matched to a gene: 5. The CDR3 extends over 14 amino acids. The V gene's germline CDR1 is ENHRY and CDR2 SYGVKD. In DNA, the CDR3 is TGTGCCATCAGTGACAACTGGGACAGCTATGGCTACACCTTC. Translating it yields CAISDNWDSYGYTF.

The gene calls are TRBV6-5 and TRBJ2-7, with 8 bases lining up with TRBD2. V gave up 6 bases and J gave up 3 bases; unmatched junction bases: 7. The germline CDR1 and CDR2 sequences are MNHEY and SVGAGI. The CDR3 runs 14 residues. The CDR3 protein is CASREREWIYEQYF. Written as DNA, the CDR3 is TGTGCCAGCAGGGAGCGGGAGTGGATCTACGAGCAGTACTTC.

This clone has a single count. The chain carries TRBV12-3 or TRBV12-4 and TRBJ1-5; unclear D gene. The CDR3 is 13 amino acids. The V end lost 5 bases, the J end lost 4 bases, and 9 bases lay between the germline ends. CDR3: CASSRRENQPQHF. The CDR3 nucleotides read TGTGCCAGCAGTCGAAGGGAGAATCAGCCCCAGCATTTT.

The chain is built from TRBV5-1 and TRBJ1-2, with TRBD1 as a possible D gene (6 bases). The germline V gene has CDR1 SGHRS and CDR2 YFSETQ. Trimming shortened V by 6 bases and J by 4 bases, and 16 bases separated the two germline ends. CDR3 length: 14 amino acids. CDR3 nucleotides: TGCGCCAGCACTACCGGGACAACGTCCTATGGCTACACCTTC. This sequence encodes CASTTGTTSYGYTF.

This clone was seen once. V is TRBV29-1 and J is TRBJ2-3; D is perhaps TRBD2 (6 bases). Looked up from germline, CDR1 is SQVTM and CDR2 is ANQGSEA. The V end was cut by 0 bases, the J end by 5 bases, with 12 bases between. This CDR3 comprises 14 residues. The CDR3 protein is CSVEEGREVDTQYF. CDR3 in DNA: TGCAGCGTTGAAGAGGGGCGGGAAGTAGATACGCAGTATTTT.

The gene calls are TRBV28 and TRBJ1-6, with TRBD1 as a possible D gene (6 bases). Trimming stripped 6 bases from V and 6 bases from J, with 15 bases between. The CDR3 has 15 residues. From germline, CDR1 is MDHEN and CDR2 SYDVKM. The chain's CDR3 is CASRPDRFSNSPLHF. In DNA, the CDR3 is TGTGCCAGCAGGCCAGACAGGTTTTCTAATTCACCCCTCCACTTT.

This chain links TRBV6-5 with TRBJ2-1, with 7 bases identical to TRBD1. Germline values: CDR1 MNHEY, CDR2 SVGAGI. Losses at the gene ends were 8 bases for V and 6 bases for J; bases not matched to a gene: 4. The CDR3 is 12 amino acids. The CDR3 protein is CASHRGPNEQFF. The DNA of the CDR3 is TGTGCCAGCCACAGGGGTCCCAATGAGCAGTTCTTC.

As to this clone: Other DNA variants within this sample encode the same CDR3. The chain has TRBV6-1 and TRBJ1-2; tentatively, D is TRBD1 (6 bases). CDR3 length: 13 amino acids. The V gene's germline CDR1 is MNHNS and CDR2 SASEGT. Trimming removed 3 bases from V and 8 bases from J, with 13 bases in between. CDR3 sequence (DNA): TGTGCCAGCAGTGACCTACAGGGCACCGGCTACACCTTC. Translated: CASSDLQGTGYTF.

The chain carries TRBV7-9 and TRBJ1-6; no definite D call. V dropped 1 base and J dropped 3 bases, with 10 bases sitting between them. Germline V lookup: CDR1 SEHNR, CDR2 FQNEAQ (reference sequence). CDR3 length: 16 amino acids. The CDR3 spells CASSLGAGFYNSPLHF. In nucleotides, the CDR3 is TGTGCCAGCAGCTTAGGAGCGGGTTTCTATAATTCACCCCTCCACTTT.

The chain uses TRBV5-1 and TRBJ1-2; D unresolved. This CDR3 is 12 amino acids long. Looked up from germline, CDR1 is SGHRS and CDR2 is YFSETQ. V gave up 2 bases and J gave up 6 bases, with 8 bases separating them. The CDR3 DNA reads TGCGCCAGCAGCTTCGCCGAGGATGGCTACACCTTC. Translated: CASSFAEDGYTF.

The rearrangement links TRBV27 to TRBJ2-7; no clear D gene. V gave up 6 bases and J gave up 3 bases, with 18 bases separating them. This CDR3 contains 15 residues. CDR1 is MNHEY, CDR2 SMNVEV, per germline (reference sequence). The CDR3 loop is CASRLLSPSFYEQYF. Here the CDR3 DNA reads TGTGCCAGCAGACTCCTATCTCCCTCATTCTACGAGCAGTACTTC.

Here the CDR3 reads CASSDNIQVYNEQFF. CDR3 nucleotides: TGTGCCAGCAGTGACAATATACAGGTCTATAATGAGCAGTTCTTC. The V call is TRBV25-1, the J call TRBJ2-1; tentative D call: TRBD1 (5 bases). This CDR3 is 15 amino acids long. V lost 3 bases and J lost 7, with 16 bases in between. Germline V gives CDR1 MGHDK, CDR2 SYGVNS.

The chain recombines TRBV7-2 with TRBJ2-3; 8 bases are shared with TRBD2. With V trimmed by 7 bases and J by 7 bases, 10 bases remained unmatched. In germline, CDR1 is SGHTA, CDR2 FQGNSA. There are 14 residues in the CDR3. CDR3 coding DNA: TGTGCCAGCACCTTGACACGACTAGCGTATACGCAGTATTTT. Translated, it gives CASTLTRLAYTQYF.

CDR3 amino acids: CAAEEDSTDTQYF. CDR3 nucleotide sequence: TGTGCTGCGGAGGAAGATAGCACAGATACGCAGTATTTT. V and J are TRBV5-4 and TRBJ2-3; D possibly corresponds to TRBD2 (5 bases). Per germline, CDR1 SGHNT and CDR2 YYREEE (reference sequence). The CDR3 loop spans 13 amino acids.

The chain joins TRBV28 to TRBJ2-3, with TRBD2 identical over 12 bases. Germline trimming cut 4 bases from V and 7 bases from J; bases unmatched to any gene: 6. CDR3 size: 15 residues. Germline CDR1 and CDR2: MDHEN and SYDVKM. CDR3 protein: CASSSGLAGSNTQYF. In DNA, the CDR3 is TGTGCCAGCAGTTCCGGACTAGCGGGAAGTAATACGCAGTATTTT.

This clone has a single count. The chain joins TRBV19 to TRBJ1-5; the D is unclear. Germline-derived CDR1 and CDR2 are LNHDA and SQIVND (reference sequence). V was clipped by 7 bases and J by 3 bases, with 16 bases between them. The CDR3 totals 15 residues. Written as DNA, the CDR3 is TGTGCCAGTAATCAGGAATTTAACCACAATCAGCCCCAGCATTTT. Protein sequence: CASNQEFNHNQPQHF.